The source of this T cell receptor (beta chain) is a study of patients and donors after allogeneic stem cell transplantation (dated by TCRdb to the early 2020s). From a lookup of the germline V gene, CDR1 and CDR2 are MNHNS and SASEGT. Clipping removes 6 bases from V and 2 bases from J, with 11 as the unmatched junction base count. The CDR3 starts with the cysteine, ends with the phenylalanine, and has 17 residues. CDR3 DNA only is kept here, 51 bases in frame from base 1. For this clonotype: Its antigen target is currently unknown. No quality values exist for individual bases; no much larger clone is one base distant.

Libraries were prepared through RT-PCR. Data came from a NextSeq 550. Using fastp trimming at Q25 and MiXCR clonotype assembly, TCRdb reanalyzed the public sequencing data and kept in-frame beta chains. For every CDR3 protein sequence, its rows merge into one entry that carries the most common genes and DNA. The sample contains about 410,000 distinct CDR3 sequences, roughly 16% of them found a single time. Together, the top ten hold around 7.9% of the sample. The sequenced sample consisted of blood, either unsorted or a sorted T cell fraction (not recorded which). The rearrangement joined TRBV6-1 to TRBJ2-2, with TRBD2 matching 8 junction bases. The clonotype originates from a human donor who was either an allogeneic HSCT recipient or a stem cell or donor lymphocyte infusion donor (not recorded which). It is not recorded whose cells these are; they may come from a transplant donor. In nucleotides, the sequence is TGTGCCAGCAGCAGATCCGGGCTAGCGGGTAACACCGGGGAGCTGTTTTTT. Translated, it gives CASSRSGLAGNTGELFF.